The count of the clone carrying this TCR beta chain is one. The antigen remains unidentified. These data come from a study of breast tumors, draining lymph nodes, adjacent tissues. Study observations and caveats: Tumor TCR diversity was below lymph nodes but above nontumor tissue. Findings are consistent with lymph node origin and intratumoral expansion of most tumor T cells. Luminal-like breast cancer showed significantly greater tumor-nontumor repertoire similarity than basal-like breast cancer did. That most tumor T cells come from lymph nodes remained unproven.

TCRdb re-called the multiplex PCR reads through MiXCR, storing one row per CDR3 protein. Of 200,000 to 250,000 distinct CDR3 sequences detected, 32% appear once; the ten largest clones hold roughly 1.3%. Axillary draining lymph nodes of breast cancer patients supplied the node samples. The length of the CDR3 is 11 residues. V lost 10 bases to trimming and J lost 13 bases, with 20 bases between them. Germline lookup yields CDR1 ENHRY and CDR2 SYGVKD. The chain links TRBV10-3 to TRBJ2-7, with D possibly matching TRBD2 (6 bases). Source material: axillary lymph node tissue. This TCR was recovered from a female donor with breast cancer. Some clones in this sample may be carry-over from other donors' samples. CDR3 sequence: CATRGTAEKYF. DNA for the CDR3: TGTGCCACCCGGGGGACGGCGGAAAAATACTTC.